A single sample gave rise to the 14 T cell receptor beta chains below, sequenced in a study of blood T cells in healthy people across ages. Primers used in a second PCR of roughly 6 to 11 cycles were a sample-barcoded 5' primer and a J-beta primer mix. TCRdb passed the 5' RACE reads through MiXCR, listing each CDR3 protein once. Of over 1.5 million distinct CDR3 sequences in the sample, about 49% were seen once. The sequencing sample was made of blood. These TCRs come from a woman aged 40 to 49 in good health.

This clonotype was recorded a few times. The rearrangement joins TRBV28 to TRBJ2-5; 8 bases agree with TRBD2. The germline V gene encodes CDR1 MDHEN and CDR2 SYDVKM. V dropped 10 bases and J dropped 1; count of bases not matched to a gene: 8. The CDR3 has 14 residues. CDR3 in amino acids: CATLRAGAQETQYF. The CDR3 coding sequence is TGTGCCACCCTGAGAGCGGGGGCCCAAGAGACCCAGTACTTC.

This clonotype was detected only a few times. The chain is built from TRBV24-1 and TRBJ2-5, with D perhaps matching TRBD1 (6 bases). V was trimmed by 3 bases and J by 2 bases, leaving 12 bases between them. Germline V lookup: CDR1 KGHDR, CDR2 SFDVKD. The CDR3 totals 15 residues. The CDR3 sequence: CATSDPTRGQETQYF. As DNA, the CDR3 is TGTGCCACCAGTGATCCCACCAGGGGTCAAGAGACCCAGTACTTC.

The CDR3 here is CASSYSSGISGANVLTF. In nucleotides, the CDR3 is TGTGCCAGCAGTTACTCGTCAGGGATCTCTGGGGCCAACGTCCTGACTTTC. This rearrangement joins TRBV6-5 to TRBJ2-6; D perhaps matches TRBD1 (5 bases). The germline CDR1 and CDR2 sequences are MNHEY and SVGAGI. The V and J ends lost 0 bases and 0 bases respectively, with 9 bases between them. This CDR3 comprises 17 residues.

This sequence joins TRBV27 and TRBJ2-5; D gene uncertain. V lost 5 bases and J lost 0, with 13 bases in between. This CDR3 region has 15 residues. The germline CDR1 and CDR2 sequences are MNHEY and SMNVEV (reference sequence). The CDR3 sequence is CASSPVTTNQETQYF. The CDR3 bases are TGTGCCAGCAGTCCTGTTACGACCAACCAAGAGACCCAGTACTTC.

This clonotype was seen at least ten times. The CDR3 here is CSAPRTSGDGLSEQYF. The CDR3 region has the DNA TGCAGTGCTCCCCGGACTAGCGGGGACGGATTAAGCGAGCAGTACTTC. The chain couples TRBV20-1 to TRBJ2-7, with 12 bases lining up with TRBD2. The junction had 14 bases not matched to a gene; V was cut back by 5 bases and J by 6 bases. CDR3 size: 16 residues. Germline V gives CDR1 DFQATT, CDR2 SNEGSKA (reference sequence).

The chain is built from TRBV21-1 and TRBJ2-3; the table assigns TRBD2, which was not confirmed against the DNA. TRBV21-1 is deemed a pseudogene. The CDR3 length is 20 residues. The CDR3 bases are TGTGCCAGCAGCAAAGATGAGGGCGAGCAAAGTCGTAGGTGGGCAGATACGCAGTATTTT. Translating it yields CASSKDEGEQSRRWADTQYF.

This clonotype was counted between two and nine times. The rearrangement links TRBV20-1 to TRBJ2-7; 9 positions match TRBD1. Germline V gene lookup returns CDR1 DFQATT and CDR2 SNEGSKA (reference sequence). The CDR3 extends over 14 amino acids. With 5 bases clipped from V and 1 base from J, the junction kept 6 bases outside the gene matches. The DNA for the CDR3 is TGCAGTGCTCACAGGACAGGGGTATCCTACGAGCAGTACTTC. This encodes CSAHRTGVSYEQYF.

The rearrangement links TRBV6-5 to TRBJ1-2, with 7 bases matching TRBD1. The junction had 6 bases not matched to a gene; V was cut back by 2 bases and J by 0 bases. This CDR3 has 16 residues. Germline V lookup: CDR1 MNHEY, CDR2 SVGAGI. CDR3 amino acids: CASSYAGTATNYGYTF. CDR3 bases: TGTGCCAGCAGTTACGCGGGGACAGCTACTAACTATGGCTACACCTTC.

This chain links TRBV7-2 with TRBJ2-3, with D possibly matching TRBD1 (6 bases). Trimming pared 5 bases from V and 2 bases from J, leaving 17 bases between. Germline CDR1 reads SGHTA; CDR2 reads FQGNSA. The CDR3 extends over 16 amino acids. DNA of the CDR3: TGTGCCAGCAGCCGAGGGGGATCGGGGTTCACAGATACGCAGTATTTT. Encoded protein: CASSRGGSGFTDTQYF. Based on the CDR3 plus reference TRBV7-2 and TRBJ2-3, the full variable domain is GAGVSQSPSNKVTEKGKDVELRCDPISGHTALYWYRQSLGQGLEFLIYFQGNSAPDKSGLPSDRFSAERTGGSVSTLTIQRTQQEDSAVYLCASSRGGSGFTDTQYFGPGTRLTVL.

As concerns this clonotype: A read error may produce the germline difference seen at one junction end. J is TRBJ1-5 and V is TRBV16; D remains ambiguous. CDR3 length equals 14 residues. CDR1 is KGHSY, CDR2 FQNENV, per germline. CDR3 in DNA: TGCGCCAGCAGCCAAATAAGGGTGGGCCAGCCCCAGCATTTT. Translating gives CASSQIRVGQPQHF.

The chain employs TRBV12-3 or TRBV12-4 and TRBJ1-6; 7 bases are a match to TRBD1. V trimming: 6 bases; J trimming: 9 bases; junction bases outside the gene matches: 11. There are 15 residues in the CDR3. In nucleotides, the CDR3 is TGTGCCAGCAGACCGAGCGGGACAGAGAGTTCACCCCTCCACTTT. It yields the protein CASRPSGTESSPLHF.

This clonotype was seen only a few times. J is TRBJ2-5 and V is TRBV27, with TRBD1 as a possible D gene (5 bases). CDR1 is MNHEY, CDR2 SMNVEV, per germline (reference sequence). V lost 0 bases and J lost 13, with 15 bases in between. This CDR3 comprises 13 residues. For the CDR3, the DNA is TGTGCCAGCAGTTTATCGACCGCAGGGTTTGCGTACTTC. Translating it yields CASSLSTAGFAYF.

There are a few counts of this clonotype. The CDR3, as DNA: TGTGCCAGCAGTTACCAACCTCTAACTTCACCCCTCCACTTT. Translated, it gives CASSYQPLTSPLHF. The rearrangement joins TRBV6-5 to TRBJ1-6; D unresolved. Between the trimmed V and J ends, which lost 2 bases and 9 bases, there was a span of 11 bases. The CDR3 sequence is 14 residues long. Germline V CDR1 and CDR2: MNHEY, SVGAGI.

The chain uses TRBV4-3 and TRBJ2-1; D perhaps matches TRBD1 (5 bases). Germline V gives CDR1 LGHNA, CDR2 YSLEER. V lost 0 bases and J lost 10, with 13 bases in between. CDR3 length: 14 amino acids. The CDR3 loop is CASSQDRGLYEQFF. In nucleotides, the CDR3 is TGCGCCAGCAGCCAAGATAGGGGATTGTACGAGCAGTTCTTC.